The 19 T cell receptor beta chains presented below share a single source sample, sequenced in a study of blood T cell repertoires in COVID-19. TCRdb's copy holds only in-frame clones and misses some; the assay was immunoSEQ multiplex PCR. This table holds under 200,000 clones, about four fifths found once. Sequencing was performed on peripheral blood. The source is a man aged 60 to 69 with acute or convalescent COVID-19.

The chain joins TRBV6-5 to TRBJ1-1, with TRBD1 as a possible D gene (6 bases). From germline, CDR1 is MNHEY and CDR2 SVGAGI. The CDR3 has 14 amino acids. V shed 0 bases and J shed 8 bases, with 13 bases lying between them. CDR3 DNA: TGTGCCAGCAGTTACTCGATTTCAGGGGAGGAAGCTTTCTTT. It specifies CASSYSISGEEAFF.

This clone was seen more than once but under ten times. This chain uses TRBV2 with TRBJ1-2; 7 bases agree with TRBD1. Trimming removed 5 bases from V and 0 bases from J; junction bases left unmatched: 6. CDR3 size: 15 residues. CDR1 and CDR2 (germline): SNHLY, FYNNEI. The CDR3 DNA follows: TGTGCCAGCAGTTACGGACAGGCAGCTAACTATGGCTACACCTTC. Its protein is CASSYGQAANYGYTF.

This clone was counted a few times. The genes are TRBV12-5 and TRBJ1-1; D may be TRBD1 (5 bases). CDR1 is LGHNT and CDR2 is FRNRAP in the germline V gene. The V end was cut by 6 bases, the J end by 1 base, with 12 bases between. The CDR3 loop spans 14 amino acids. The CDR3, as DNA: TGTGCTAGTGGGACAGACCTACCGAACACTGAAGCTTTCTTT. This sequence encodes CASGTDLPNTEAFF.

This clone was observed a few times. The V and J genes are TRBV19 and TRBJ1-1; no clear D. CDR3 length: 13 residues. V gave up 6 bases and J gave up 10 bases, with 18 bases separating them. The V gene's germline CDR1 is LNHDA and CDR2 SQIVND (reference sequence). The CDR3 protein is CASRTGSEVGAFF. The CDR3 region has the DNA TGTGCCAGTAGGACGGGGTCGGAGGTTGGAGCTTTCTTT.

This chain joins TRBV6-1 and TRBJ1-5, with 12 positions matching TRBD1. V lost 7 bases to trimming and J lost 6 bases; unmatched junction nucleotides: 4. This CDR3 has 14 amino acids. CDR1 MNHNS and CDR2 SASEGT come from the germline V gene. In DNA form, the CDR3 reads TGTGCCAGCAAAAGGGACAGGGGGCGTCAGCCCCAGCATTTT. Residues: CASKRDRGRQPQHF.

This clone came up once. CDR3 nucleotides: TGTGCCAGCAGTTTGAGGGGGTACGAGCAGTACTTC. Protein sequence: CASSLRGYEQYF. The chain uses TRBV12-3 or TRBV12-4 and TRBJ2-7, with D perhaps TRBD1 (6 bases). The CDR3 consists of 12 residues. Trimming removed 3 bases at V and 4 bases at J, with 7 bases between.

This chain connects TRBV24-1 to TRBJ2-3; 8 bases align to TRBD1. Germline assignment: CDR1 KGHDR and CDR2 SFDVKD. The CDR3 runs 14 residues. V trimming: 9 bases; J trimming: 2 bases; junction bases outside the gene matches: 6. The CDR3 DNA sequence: TGTGCCACCGCCCCGGGACAGGCCACAGATACGCAGTATTTT. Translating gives CATAPGQATDTQYF.

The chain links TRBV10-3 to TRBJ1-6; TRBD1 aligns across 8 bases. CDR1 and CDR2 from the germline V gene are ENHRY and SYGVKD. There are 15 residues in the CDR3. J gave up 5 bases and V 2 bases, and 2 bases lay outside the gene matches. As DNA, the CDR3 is TGTGCCATCAGTGAGGGACAGGGAAATAATTCACCCCTCCACTTT. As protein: CAISEGQGNNSPLHF.

CDR3 sequence reads: CAISQTQGPGGYGYTF. The CDR3 DNA reads as TGTGCCATCAGTCAAACCCAGGGGCCGGGGGGCTATGGCTACACCTTC. This rearrangement joins TRBV10-3 to TRBJ1-2; D is perhaps TRBD1 (6 bases). Trimming removed 5 bases from V and 4 bases from J, with 20 bases in between. The CDR3 spans 16 residues. Germline V gene data show CDR1 as ENHRY and CDR2 as SYGVKD.

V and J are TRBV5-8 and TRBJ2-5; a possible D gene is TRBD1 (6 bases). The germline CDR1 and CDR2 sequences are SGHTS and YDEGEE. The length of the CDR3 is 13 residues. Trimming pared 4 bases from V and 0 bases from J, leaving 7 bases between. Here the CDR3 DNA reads TGTGCCAGCAGCCGGGACAACCAAGAGACCCAGTACTTC. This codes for CASSRDNQETQYF. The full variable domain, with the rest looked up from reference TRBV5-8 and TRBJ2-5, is EAGVTQSPTHLIKTRGQQATLRCSPISGHTSVYWYQQALGLGLQFLLWYDEGEERNRGNFPPRFSGRQFPNYSSELNVNALELEDSALYLCASSRDNQETQYFGPGTRLLVL.

In DNA form, the CDR3 reads TGTGCCACCAGCAGAGATGGGGGGGCATCTAATGAAAAACTGTTTTTT. It specifies CATSRDGGASNEKLFF. V gene TRBV15 combines with J gene TRBJ1-4; TRBD1 is a possible D gene (6 bases). CDR1 LNHNV and CDR2 YYDKDF come from the germline V gene (reference sequence). Between the trimmed V and J ends, which lost 0 bases and 3 bases, there was a span of 11 bases. The CDR3 has 16 residues.

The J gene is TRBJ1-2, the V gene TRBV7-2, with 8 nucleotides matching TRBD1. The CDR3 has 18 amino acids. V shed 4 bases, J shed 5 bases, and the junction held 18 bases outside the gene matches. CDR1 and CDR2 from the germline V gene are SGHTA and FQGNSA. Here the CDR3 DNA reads TGTGCCAGCAGCTCAACTACAGGGGGGGAGGGACCCCTTTATGGCTACACCTTC. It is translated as CASSSTTGGEGPLYGYTF.

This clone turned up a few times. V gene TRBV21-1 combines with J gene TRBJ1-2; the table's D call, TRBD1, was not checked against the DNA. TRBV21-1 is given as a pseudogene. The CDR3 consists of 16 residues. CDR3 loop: CASSKKGGAPLFGYTF. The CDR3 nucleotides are TGTGCCAGCAGCAAAAAGGGTGGGGCTCCTCTATTTGGCTACACCTTC.

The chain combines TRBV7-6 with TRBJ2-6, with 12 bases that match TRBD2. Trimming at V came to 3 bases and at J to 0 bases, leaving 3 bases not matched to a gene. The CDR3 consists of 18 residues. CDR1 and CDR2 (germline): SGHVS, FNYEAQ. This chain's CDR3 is CASSFRLAGDSGANVLTF. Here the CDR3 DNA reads TGTGCCAGCAGCTTTCGACTAGCGGGGGACTCTGGGGCCAACGTCCTGACTTTC.

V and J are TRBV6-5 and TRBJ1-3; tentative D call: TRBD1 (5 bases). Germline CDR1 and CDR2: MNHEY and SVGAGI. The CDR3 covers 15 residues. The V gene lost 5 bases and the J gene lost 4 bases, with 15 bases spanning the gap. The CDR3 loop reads CASSPSGSGGNTIYF. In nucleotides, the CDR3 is TGTGCCAGCAGTCCCTCAGGGTCTGGAGGAAACACCATATATTTT.

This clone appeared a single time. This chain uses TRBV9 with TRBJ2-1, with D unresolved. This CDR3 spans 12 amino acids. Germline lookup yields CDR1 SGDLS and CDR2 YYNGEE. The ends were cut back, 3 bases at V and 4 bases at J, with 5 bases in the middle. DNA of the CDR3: TGTGCCAGCAGCGAATCATACAATGAGCAGTTCTTC. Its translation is CASSESYNEQFF.

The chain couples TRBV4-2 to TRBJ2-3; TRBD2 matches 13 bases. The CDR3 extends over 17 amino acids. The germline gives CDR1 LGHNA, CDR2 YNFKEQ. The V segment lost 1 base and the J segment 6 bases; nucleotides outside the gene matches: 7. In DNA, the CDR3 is TGTGCCAGCAGCCAAGGACCCGGGACTAGCGGGACGGATACGCAGTATTTT. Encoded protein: CASSQGPGTSGTDTQYF.

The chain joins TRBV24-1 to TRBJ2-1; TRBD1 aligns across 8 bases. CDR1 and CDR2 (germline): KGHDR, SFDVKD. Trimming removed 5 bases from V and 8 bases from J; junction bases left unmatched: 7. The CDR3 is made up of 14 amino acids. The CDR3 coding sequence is TGTGCCACCAGTGGTACAGGACAGGGCCATGAGCAGTTCTTC. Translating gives CATSGTGQGHEQFF.

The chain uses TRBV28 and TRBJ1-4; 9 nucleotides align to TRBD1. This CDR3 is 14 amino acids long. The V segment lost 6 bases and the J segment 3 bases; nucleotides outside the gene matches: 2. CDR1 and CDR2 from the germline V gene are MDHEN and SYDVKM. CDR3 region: CASRRTGANEKLFF. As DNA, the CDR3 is TGTGCCAGCAGGAGGACAGGGGCTAATGAAAAACTGTTTTTT.